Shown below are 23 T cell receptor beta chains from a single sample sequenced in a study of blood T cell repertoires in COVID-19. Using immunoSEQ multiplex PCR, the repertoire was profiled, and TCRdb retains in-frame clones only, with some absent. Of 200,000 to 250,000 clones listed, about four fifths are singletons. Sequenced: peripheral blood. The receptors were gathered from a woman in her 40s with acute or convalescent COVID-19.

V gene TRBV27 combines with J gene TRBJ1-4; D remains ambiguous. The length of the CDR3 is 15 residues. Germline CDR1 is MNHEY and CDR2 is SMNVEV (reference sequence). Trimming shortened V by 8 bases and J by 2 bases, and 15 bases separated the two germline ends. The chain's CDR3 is CASGNRGRTNEKLFF. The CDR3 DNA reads TGTGCCAGCGGAAACAGAGGGCGTACTAATGAAAAACTGTTTTTT.

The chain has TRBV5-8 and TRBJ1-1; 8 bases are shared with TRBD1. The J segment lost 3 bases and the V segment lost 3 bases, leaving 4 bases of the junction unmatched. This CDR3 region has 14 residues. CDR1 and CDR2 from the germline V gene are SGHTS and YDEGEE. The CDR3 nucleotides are TGTGCCAGCAGCTCATACAGGGGGGACACTGAAGCTTTCTTT. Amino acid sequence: CASSSYRGDTEAFF.

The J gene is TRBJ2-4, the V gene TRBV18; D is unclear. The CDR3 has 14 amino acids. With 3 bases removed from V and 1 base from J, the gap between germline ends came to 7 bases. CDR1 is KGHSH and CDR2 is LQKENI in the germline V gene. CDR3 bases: TGTGCCAGCTCACCGATGCGGGCCAAAAACATTCAGTACTTC. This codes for CASSPMRAKNIQYF.

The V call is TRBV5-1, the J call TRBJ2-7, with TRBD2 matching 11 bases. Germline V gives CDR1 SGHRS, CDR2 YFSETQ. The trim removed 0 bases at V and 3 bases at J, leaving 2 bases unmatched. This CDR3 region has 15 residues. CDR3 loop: CASSLEGLADYEQYF. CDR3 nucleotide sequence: TGCGCCAGCAGCTTGGAGGGACTAGCGGACTACGAGCAGTACTTC.

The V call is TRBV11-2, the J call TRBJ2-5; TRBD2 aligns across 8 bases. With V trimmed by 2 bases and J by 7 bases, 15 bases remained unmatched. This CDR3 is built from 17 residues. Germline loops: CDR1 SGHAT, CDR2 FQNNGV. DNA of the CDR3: TGTGCCAGCAGCTTAACTAGCGGAGCCCATTTAGTTCGGACCCAGTACTTC. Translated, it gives CASSLTSGAHLVRTQYF.

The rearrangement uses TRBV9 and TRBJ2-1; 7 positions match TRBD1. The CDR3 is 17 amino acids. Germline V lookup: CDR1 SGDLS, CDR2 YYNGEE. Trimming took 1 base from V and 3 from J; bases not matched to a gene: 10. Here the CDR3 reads CASSVSGQNVVYNEQFF. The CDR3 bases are TGTGCCAGCAGCGTATCGGGACAGAATGTAGTCTACAATGAGCAGTTCTTC.

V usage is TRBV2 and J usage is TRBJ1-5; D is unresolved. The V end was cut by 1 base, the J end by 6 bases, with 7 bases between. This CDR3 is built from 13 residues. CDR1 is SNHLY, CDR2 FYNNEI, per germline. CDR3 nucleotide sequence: TGTGCCAGCAGTGAAGGAGGGATTCAGCCCCAGCATTTT. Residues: CASSEGGIQPQHF.

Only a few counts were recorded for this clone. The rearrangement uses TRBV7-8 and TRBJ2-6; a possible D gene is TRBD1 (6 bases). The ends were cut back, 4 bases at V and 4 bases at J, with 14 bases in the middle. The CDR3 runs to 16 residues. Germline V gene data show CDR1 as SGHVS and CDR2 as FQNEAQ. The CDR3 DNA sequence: TGTGCCAGCAGCTCTCGTCAGGGGTCCGGGGCCAACGTCCTGACTTTC. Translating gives CASSSRQGSGANVLTF.

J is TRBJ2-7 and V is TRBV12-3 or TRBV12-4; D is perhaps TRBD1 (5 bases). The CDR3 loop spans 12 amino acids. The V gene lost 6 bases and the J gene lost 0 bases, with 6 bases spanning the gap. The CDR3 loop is CASSTGSYEQYF. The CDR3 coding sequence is TGTGCCAGCAGCACAGGCTCCTACGAGCAGTACTTC.

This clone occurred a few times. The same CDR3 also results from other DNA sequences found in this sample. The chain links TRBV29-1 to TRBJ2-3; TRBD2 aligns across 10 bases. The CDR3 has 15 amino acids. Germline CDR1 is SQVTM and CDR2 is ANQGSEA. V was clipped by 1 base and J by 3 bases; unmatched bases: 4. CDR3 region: CSVEGTSGATDTQYF. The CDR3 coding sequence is TGCAGCGTTGAAGGGACTAGCGGAGCGACAGATACGCAGTATTTT.

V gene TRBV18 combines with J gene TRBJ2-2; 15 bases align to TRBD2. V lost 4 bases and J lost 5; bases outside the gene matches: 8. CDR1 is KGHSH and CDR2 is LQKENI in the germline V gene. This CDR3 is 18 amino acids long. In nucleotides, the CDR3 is TGTGCCAGCTCACGGCTTGGACTAGCGGGAGGGCCTACCGGGGAGCTGTTTTTT. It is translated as CASSRLGLAGGPTGELFF.

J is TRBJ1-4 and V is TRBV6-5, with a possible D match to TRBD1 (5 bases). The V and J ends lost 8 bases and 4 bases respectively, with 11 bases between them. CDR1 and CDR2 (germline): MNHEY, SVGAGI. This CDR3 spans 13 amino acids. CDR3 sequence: CASRWQGNEKLFF. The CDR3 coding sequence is TGTGCCAGCCGATGGCAGGGTAATGAAAAACTGTTTTTT.

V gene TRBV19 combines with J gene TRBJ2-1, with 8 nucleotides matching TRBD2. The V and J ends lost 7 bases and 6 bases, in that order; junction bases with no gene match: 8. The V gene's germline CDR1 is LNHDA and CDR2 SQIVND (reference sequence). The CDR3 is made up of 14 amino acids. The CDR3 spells CASNPRLASNEQFF. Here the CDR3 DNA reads TGTGCCAGTAATCCGAGACTAGCGAGCAATGAGCAGTTCTTC.

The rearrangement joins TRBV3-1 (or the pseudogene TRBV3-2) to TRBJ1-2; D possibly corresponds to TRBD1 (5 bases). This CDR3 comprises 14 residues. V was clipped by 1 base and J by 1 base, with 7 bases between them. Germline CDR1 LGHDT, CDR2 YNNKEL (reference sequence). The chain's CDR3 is CASSQADSNYGYTF. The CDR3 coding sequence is TGTGCCAGCAGCCAAGCCGACAGTAACTATGGCTACACCTTC.

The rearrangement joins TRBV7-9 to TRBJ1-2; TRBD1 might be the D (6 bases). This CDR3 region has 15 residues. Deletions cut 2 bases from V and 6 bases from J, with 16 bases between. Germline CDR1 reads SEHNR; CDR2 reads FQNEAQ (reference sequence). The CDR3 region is CASSLPIAGGHGYTF. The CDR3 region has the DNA TGTGCCAGCAGCTTACCCATCGCGGGGGGCCATGGCTACACCTTC.

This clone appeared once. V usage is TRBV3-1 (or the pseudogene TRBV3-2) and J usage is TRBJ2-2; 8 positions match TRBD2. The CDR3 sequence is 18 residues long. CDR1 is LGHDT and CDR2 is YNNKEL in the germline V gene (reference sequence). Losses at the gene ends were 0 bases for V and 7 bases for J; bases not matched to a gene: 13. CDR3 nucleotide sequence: TGTGCCAGCAGCCAAGAGGGGAAGAGCGGGAGTCGGCGCGGGGAGCTGTTTTTT. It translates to CASSQEGKSGSRRGELFF.

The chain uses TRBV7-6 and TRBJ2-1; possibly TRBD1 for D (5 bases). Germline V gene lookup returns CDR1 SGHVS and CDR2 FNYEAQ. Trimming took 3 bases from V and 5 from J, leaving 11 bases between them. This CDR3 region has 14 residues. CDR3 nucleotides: TGTGCCAGCAGCTTGTCAGGGTGGAACAATGAGCAGTTCTTC. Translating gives CASSLSGWNNEQFF.

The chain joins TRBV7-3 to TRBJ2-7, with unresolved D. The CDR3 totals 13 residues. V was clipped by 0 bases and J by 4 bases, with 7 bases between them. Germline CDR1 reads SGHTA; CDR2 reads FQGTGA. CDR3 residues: CASSLTYGYEQYF. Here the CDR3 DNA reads TGTGCCAGCAGCTTAACGTACGGGTACGAGCAGTACTTC.

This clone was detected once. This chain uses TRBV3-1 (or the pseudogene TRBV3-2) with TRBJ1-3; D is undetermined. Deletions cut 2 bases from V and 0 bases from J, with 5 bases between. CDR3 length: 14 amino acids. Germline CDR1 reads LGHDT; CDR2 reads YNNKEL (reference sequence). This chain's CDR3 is CASSQPSSGNTIYF. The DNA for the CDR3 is TGTGCCAGCAGCCAACCCAGCTCTGGAAACACCATATATTTT.

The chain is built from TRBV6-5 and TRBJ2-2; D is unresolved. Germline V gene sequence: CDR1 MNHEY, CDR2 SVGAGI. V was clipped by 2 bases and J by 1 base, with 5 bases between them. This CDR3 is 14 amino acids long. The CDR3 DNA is TGTGCCAGCAGTTACGATAGGAACACCGGGGAGCTGTTTTTT. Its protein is CASSYDRNTGELFF.

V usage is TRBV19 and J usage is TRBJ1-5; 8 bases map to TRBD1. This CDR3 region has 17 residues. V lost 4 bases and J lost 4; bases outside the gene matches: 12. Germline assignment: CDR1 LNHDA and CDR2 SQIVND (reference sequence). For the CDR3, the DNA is TGTGCCAGTAGTACACGACAGGGGTTGATTCTTAATCAGCCCCAGCATTTT. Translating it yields CASSTRQGLILNQPQHF.

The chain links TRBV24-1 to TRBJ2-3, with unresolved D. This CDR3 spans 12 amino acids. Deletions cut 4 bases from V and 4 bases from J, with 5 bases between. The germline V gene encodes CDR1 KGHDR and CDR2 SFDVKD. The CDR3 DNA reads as TGTGCCACCAGTGACCCCTCAGATACGCAGTATTTT. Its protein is CATSDPSDTQYF.

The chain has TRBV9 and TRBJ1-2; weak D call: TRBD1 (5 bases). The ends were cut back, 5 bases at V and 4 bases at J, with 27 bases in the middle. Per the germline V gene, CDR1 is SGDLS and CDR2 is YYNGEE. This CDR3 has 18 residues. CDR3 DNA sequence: TGTGCCAGCAGGGACCTTTACCGTGGGACTGCGGTCTTCTATGGCTACACCTTC. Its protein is CASRDLYRGTAVFYGYTF.